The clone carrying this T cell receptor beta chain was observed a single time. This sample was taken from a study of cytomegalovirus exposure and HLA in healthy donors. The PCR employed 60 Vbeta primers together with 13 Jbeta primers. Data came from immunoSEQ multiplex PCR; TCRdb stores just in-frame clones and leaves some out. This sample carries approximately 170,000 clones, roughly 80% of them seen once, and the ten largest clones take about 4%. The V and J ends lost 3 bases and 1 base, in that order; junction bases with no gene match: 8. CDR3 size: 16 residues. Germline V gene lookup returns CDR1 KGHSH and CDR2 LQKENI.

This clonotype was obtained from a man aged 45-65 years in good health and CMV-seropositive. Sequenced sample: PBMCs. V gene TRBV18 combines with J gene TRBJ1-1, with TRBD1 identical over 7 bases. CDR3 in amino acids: CASSPTPTGSNTEAFF. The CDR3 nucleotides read TGTGCCAGCTCACCCACTCCGACAGGGTCGAACACTGAAGCTTTCTTT. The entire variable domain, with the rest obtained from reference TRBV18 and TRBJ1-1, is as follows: NAGVMQNPRHLVRRRGQEARLRCSPMKGHSHVYWYRQLPEEGLKFMVYLQKENIIDESGMPKERFSAEFPKEGPSILRIQQVVRGDSAAYFCASSPTPTGSNTEAFFGQGTRLTVV.